The clone carrying this T cell receptor beta chain was counted only a few times. Its target is not known. The data stem from a study of T cell responses to AZD1222 COVID-19 vaccine. Whole-study context: Pooled in the analysis were second doses at about 4 or about 12 weeks. Broader study findings: Nearly half of spike-specific TCRs reportedly target unmutated variant regions. Clonal diversity may have been underestimated, and the donors were mostly white British, with more females than males. Repertoires in all cases were sampled only once the peak T cell response had passed.

Trimming took off 5 bases at V and 4 bases at J, with 14 bases between the two ends. Per the germline V gene, CDR1 is SGHVS and CDR2 is FQNEAQ. The CDR3 covers 14 residues. Assay used: immunoSEQ multiplex PCR; TCRdb lists only in-frame clones, some missing. The profile covers about 120,000 clones, with approximately 90% appearing a single time and around 8.6% taken by the ten largest. This receptor was obtained from an adult in good health. Source: peripheral blood, taken on day 0 of AZD1222 vaccination. This rearrangement joins TRBV7-8 to TRBJ1-2, with D unresolved. In nucleotides, the CDR3 is TGTGCCAGCAGCCGAGATTGGGGAAGCTATGGCTACACCTTC. Amino acid sequence: CASSRDWGSYGYTF.